Each of the 25 T cell receptor beta chains below was sequenced from the same sample in a study of cytomegalovirus exposure and HLA in healthy donors. The PCR contained 60 Vbeta and 13 Jbeta primers. TCRdb keeps only in-frame clones here, not all; method: immunoSEQ multiplex PCR. The data contain 150,000 or so clones, over 70% of them singletons. Sequencing used PBMCs. These receptors originate from a man between 45 and 60 years old in good health and CMV-seropositive.

The rearrangement links TRBV6-5 to TRBJ1-1, with TRBD1 as a possible D gene (5 bases). Between the trimmed V and J ends, which lost 0 bases and 5 bases, there was a span of 13 bases. CDR1 is MNHEY and CDR2 is SVGAGI in the germline V gene. CDR3 size: 15 residues. The CDR3 here is CASSYSAARGTEAFF. DNA for the CDR3: TGTGCCAGCAGTTACTCCGCAGCCCGGGGGACTGAAGCTTTCTTT.

The chain employs TRBV7-9 and TRBJ2-3; 10 bases align to TRBD1. Germline V gene data show CDR1 as SEHNR and CDR2 as FQNEAQ (reference sequence). V lost 4 bases, J lost 4 bases, and 5 bases stayed unmatched. The CDR3 is 15 residues long. CDR3 sequence reads: CASSSGTGAADTQYF. The CDR3 bases are TGTGCCAGCAGCTCCGGGACAGGGGCGGCAGATACGCAGTATTTT.

The chain recombines TRBV5-1 with TRBJ2-7; 7 nucleotides line up with TRBD1. The CDR3 contains 14 residues. Germline V CDR1 and CDR2: SGHRS, YFSETQ. The V and J ends lost 3 bases and 5 bases, in that order; junction bases with no gene match: 8. CDR3 sequence reads: CASSYEGQPNEQYF. CDR3 DNA: TGCGCCAGCAGCTATGAGGGACAGCCCAACGAGCAGTACTTC.

The rearrangement uses TRBV4-1 and TRBJ1-2; possible D gene TRBD1, 5 bases. The CDR3 sequence is 15 residues long. Germline values: CDR1 MGHRA, CDR2 YSYEKL. Trimming shortened V by 0 bases and J by 7 bases, and 15 bases separated the two germline ends. CDR3 nucleotide sequence: TGCGCCAGCAGCCAAGATTACGCAGGGCTAGGTGGCTACACCTTC. This encodes CASSQDYAGLGGYTF.

V usage is TRBV28 and J usage is TRBJ1-1; no clear D gene. Germline V gives CDR1 MDHEN, CDR2 SYDVKM. The CDR3 is 15 residues long. V lost 3 bases to trimming and J lost 2 bases, with 13 bases between them. CDR3 DNA: TGTGCCAGCAGTTTCTCAGTACCCCCAAACACTGAAGCTTTCTTT. Amino acids: CASSFSVPPNTEAFF. The full variable domain, with the rest looked up from reference TRBV28 and TRBJ1-1, is DVKVTQSSRYLVKRTGEKVFLECVQDMDHENMFWYRQDPGLGLRLIYFSYDVKMKEKGDIPEGYSVSREKKERFSLILESASTNQTSMYLCASSFSVPPNTEAFFGQGTRLTVV.

This chain connects TRBV5-4 to TRBJ2-1; 7 positions agree with TRBD1. After removal of 4 bases from V and 5 bases from J, the junction contained 6 bases not matched to a gene. There are 14 residues in the CDR3. CDR1 and CDR2 (germline): SGHNT, YYREEE (reference sequence). This CDR3 is CASSASGGDNEQFF. As DNA, the CDR3 is TGTGCCAGCAGCGCCTCAGGGGGAGACAATGAGCAGTTCTTC.

J is TRBJ2-1 and V is TRBV21-1; no DNA check was done on the table's D call, TRBD2. TRBV21-1 is a pseudogene locus. This CDR3 has 14 residues. The CDR3 protein is CASSKRRVNNEQFF. CDR3 DNA sequence: TGTGCCAGCAGCAAACGCCGCGTGAACAATGAGCAGTTCTTC.

The J gene is TRBJ2-3, the V gene TRBV7-8, with 8 bases matching TRBD2. This CDR3 region has 13 residues. V lost 8 bases and J lost 1; bases outside the gene matches: 2. The germline gives CDR1 SGHVS, CDR2 FQNEAQ. For the CDR3, the DNA is TGTGCCAGCGGGCGGGGGGGCACAGATACGCAGTATTTT. Amino acid sequence: CASGRGGTDTQYF.

The rearrangement joins TRBV7-8 to TRBJ2-7; D call uncertain. Germline CDR1 SGHVS, CDR2 FQNEAQ. The CDR3 runs to 13 residues. The V and J ends lost 7 bases and 7 bases respectively, with 17 bases between them. The chain's CDR3 is CASTRRPAEEQYF. For the CDR3, the DNA is TGTGCCAGCACCCGGCGGCCGGCCGAGGAGCAGTACTTC.

CDR3 loop: CASSSGQGAFRNQPQHF. The CDR3 DNA reads as TGTGCCAGTAGTAGCGGACAGGGGGCATTTCGCAATCAGCCCCAGCATTTT. V gene TRBV19 combines with J gene TRBJ1-5; the match to TRBD1 covers 11 bases. After removal of 4 bases from V and 2 bases from J, the junction contained 7 bases not matched to a gene. The CDR3 is 17 residues long. Germline CDR1 LNHDA, CDR2 SQIVND (reference sequence).

This clone is a singleton in its sample. The J gene is TRBJ1-1, the V gene TRBV4-2; D not certain. CDR3 length: 15 residues. V gave up 3 bases and J gave up 1 base, with 12 bases separating them. Germline CDR1 and CDR2: LGHNA and YNFKEQ. The CDR3 region is CASSQDYDGNTEAFF. As DNA, the CDR3 is TGTGCCAGCAGCCAGGACTATGACGGGAACACTGAAGCTTTCTTT.

The V call is TRBV5-6, the J call TRBJ1-2, with 10 bases that match TRBD1. J gave up 3 bases and V 4 bases, and 9 bases lay outside the gene matches. Looked up from germline, CDR1 is SGHDT and CDR2 is YYEEEE. The CDR3 length is 16 residues. For the CDR3, the DNA is TGTGCCAGCAGCCCTATAACCGGACAGGGGGACTATGGCTACACCTTC. Translated, it gives CASSPITGQGDYGYTF.

This clone is a singleton in its sample. The rearrangement uses TRBV9 and TRBJ2-5; 14 nucleotides agree with TRBD2. Germline trimming cut 4 bases from V and 4 bases from J; bases unmatched to any gene: 6. The V gene's germline CDR1 is SGDLS and CDR2 YYNGEE. The CDR3 covers 16 residues. In nucleotides, the CDR3 is TGTGCCAGCAGCCCCAGACTAGCGGGGGGGGGAGAGACCCAGTACTTC. Translated, it gives CASSPRLAGGGETQYF.

The rearrangement links TRBV11-2 to TRBJ2-1, with 9 bases matching TRBD2. CDR3 length: 14 amino acids. Trimming removed 2 bases from V and 7 bases from J; junction bases left unmatched: 3. The germline CDR1 and CDR2 sequences are SGHAT and FQNNGV. CDR3 DNA sequence: TGTGCCAGCAGCTTAAGTCTAGCGGGGAATGAGCAGTTCTTC. As protein: CASSLSLAGNEQFF.

This clone was seen only a few times. The chain is built from TRBV5-1 and TRBJ2-5, with D possibly TRBD2 on 7 matching bases. In germline, CDR1 is SGHRS, CDR2 YFSETQ. V lost 0 bases, J lost 3 bases, and 21 bases lay in between. CDR3 length: 18 residues. The CDR3 is CASSLETVGGALKETQYF. The DNA of the CDR3 is TGCGCCAGCAGCTTGGAGACAGTTGGGGGGGCCCTAAAAGAGACCCAGTACTTC.

The chain combines TRBV5-8 with TRBJ1-6; 7 bases match TRBD1. V lost 1 base and J lost 4; bases outside the gene matches: 2. Per germline, CDR1 SGHTS and CDR2 YDEGEE. The CDR3 covers 15 residues. CDR3 nucleotide sequence: TGTGCCAGCAGCTTGCAACAGGGGTATAATTCACCCCTCCACTTT. Translated: CASSLQQGYNSPLHF.

The V and J genes are TRBV6-4 and TRBJ1-1; the D gene is possibly TRBD1 (5 bases). The CDR3 is made up of 14 amino acids. Trimming left V 4 bases short and J 3 bases short, with 12 bases between. Germline CDR1 and CDR2: MRHNA and SNTAGT. For the CDR3, the DNA is TGTGCCAGCAGTGTCAGGGTAAGGGACACTGAAGCTTTCTTT. As protein: CASSVRVRDTEAFF.

The J gene is TRBJ2-7, the V gene TRBV9; 8 nucleotides align to TRBD2. The V gene end was trimmed by 4 bases and the J gene end by 3 bases; junction bases not matched to a gene: 15. Per the germline V gene, CDR1 is SGDLS and CDR2 is YYNGEE. The CDR3 length is 17 residues. CDR3 amino acids: CASSPRLGEAGDYEQYF. In DNA form, the CDR3 reads TGTGCCAGCAGCCCACGACTAGGGGAAGCGGGGGACTACGAGCAGTACTTC.

The rearrangement joins TRBV5-4 to TRBJ1-1, with D possibly being TRBD1 (6 bases). Per the germline V gene, CDR1 is SGHNT and CDR2 is YYREEE (reference sequence). Trimming removed 4 bases from V and 0 bases from J, with 13 bases in between. The CDR3 covers 15 residues. CDR3 in amino acids: CASSPKGEMNTEAFF. In DNA form, the CDR3 reads TGTGCCAGCAGCCCAAAGGGGGAAATGAACACTGAAGCTTTCTTT.

The gene calls are TRBV30 and TRBJ2-7; weak D call: TRBD2 (5 bases). The CDR3 consists of 11 residues. Germline V CDR1 and CDR2: GTSNPN, SVGIG (reference sequence). Trimming took off 6 bases at V and 5 bases at J, with 11 bases between the two ends. The CDR3 sequence: CACQLENEQYF. CDR3 coding DNA: TGTGCCTGTCAACTAGAGAACGAGCAGTACTTC.

In regard to this clone: The sample carries other DNA sequences with the same CDR3. This chain links TRBV29-1 with TRBJ2-7, with 10 bases aligning to TRBD2. The CDR3 length is 17 residues. Per germline, CDR1 SQVTM and CDR2 ANQGSEA. Losses at the gene ends were 0 bases for V and 4 bases for J; bases not matched to a gene: 12. The CDR3 coding sequence is TGCAGCGTTGAAGAGCGAGAGCGGGAGGGAATGACGTACGAGCAGTACTTC. It yields the protein CSVEEREREGMTYEQYF.

This chain links TRBV2 with TRBJ2-3; 8 bases agree with TRBD2. CDR3 length: 15 residues. V shed 4 bases and J 1 base; nucleotides not matched to a gene: 4. Germline CDR1 reads SNHLY; CDR2 reads FYNNEI. The CDR3 sequence is CASSALAARTDTQYF. CDR3 nucleotide sequence: TGTGCCAGCAGTGCACTAGCGGCGCGCACAGATACGCAGTATTTT. Full variable domain (remainder filled in from reference TRBV2 and TRBJ2-3): EPEVTQTPSHQVTQMGQEVILRCVPISNHLYFYWYRQILGQKVEFLVSFYNNEISEKSEIFDDQFSVERPDGSNFTLKIRSTKLEDSAMYFCASSALAARTDTQYFGPGTRLTVL.

This chain connects TRBV5-1 to TRBJ2-1; possible D gene TRBD2, 5 bases. CDR1 is SGHRS and CDR2 is YFSETQ in the germline V gene. This CDR3 has 14 amino acids. V gave up 2 bases and J gave up 1 base, with 7 bases separating them. The CDR3 DNA is TGCGCCAGCAGCTTCGGGGTTTCCTACAATGAGCAGTTCTTC. Translated, it gives CASSFGVSYNEQFF.

The CDR3 DNA reads TGTGCCAGCAGTTTACCCCTGACTAGCGGGAGTTCCGGGGAGCTGTTTTTT. Encoded protein: CASSLPLTSGSSGELFF. The chain recombines TRBV28 with TRBJ2-2, with 12 bases that match TRBD2. The CDR3 is made up of 17 amino acids. J lost 6 bases, V lost 2 bases, and 7 bases had no gene match. Germline CDR1 reads MDHEN; CDR2 reads SYDVKM.

The chain combines TRBV30 with TRBJ1-2; D unresolved. This CDR3 has 14 amino acids. The germline gives CDR1 GTSNPN, CDR2 SVGIG (reference sequence). V shed 4 bases and J shed 7 bases, with 19 bases lying between them. CDR3 in amino acids: CAWNPDYSAGGYTF. In DNA form, the CDR3 reads TGTGCCTGGAACCCTGACTACTCCGCTGGTGGCTACACCTTC.